These 5 T cell receptor beta chains were all obtained from the same sample, sequenced in a study of blood T cell repertoires in COVID-19. Method: immunoSEQ multiplex PCR; TCRdb's copy keeps in-frame clones and lacks some. The repertoire holds roughly 100,000 clones, around nine tenths seen once, with around 3% in the top ten. Sequenced input: peripheral blood. Receptors were obtained from a man aged 45-60 years with active or convalescent COVID-19.

The chain carries TRBV5-1 and TRBJ2-7; 8 nucleotides agree with TRBD1. CDR3 length: 14 amino acids. Trimming at V came to 0 bases and at J to 3 bases, leaving 2 bases not matched to a gene. Germline V gene sequence: CDR1 SGHRS, CDR2 YFSETQ. This chain's CDR3 is CASSLVGTGYEQYF. Here the CDR3 DNA reads TGCGCCAGCAGCTTGGTGGGGACAGGCTACGAGCAGTACTTC.

The V gene is TRBV5-4, the J gene TRBJ2-5; the match to TRBD1 covers 10 bases. Unmatched junction bases numbered 10, after V lost 6 bases and J lost 2 bases. The CDR3 consists of 16 residues. From germline, CDR1 is SGHNT and CDR2 YYREEE (reference sequence). The CDR3 sequence is CASKSRTGGGQETQYF. The CDR3 DNA reads as TGTGCCAGCAAGAGTAGGACAGGGGGAGGGCAAGAGACCCAGTACTTC.

This chain links TRBV2 with TRBJ1-5, with 8 nucleotides matching TRBD1. The CDR3 spans 13 residues. The V gene's germline CDR1 is SNHLY and CDR2 FYNNEI. Trimming cost V 5 bases and J 4 bases; bases outside gene matches: 1. The CDR3 sequence is CASSRQGNQPQHF. CDR3 nucleotides: TGTGCCAGCAGTAGACAGGGGAATCAGCCCCAGCATTTT.

The chain combines TRBV5-6 with TRBJ1-1; weak D call: TRBD1 (6 bases). Germline assignment: CDR1 SGHDT and CDR2 YYEEEE. V lost 4 bases and J 4 bases, leaving 17 bases between the germline ends. The CDR3 totals 15 residues. The CDR3 sequence is CASSPRGQTVTEAFF. The CDR3 coding sequence is TGTGCCAGCAGCCCGCGGGGGCAGACGGTCACTGAAGCTTTCTTT.

The rearrangement uses TRBV19 and TRBJ2-3, with D maybe TRBD1 (5 bases). CDR3 size: 15 residues. Trimming took 7 bases from V and 0 from J, leaving 14 bases between them. Germline lookup yields CDR1 LNHDA and CDR2 SQIVND (reference sequence). CDR3 bases: TGTGCCAGTACCCAGCAGGGTACGAGCACAGATACGCAGTATTTT. It translates to CASTQQGTSTDTQYF.